Listed below are T cell receptor beta chains from one sample, sequenced in a study of T cells after yellow fever vaccination. TCRdb ran MiXCR on the 5' RACE reads and lists one entry per CDR3 protein. This sample yields 510,000 or so distinct CDR3 sequences, of which 15% to 20% are seen a single time; roughly an eighth belongs to the top ten. The input for sequencing was PBMCs, taken 15 days after the yellow fever booster vaccination. The receptors stem from a man aged 25 to 45 who received the YFV17D yellow fever vaccine. Each CDR3 is given with its conserved first and last residue. D genes are given only for firm matches. For some rows the clone size is stated as once, few or many, or as a class when expanded; others skip it.

v_gene,abundance,d_gene,j_gene,CDR3nt,CDR3aa
TRBV6-5,.,.,TRBJ2-2,TGTGCCAGCAGTTTTGTCACCGGGGAGCTGTTTTTT,CASSFVTGELFF
TRBV11-1,few,TRBD1,TRBJ2-2,TGTGCCAGCAGCCCAGTGTGGGGACAGACTTCGAACACCGGGGAGCTGTTTTTT,CASSPVWGQTSNTGELFF
TRBV12-3/TRBV12-4,.,.,TRBJ2-5,TGTGCCAGCAGTTTAAACGGACAAGAGACCCAGTACTTC,CASSLNGQETQYF
TRBV5-1,.,.,TRBJ2-2,TGCGCCAGCAGCTTCATCAGCGGTGACACCGGGGAGCTGTTTTTT,CASSFISGDTGELFF
TRBV12-3/TRBV12-4,few,.,TRBJ2-2,TGTGCCAGCAACCTGGGGGGCGGCTTCACCGGGGAGCTGTTTTTT,CASNLGGGFTGELFF
TRBV7-2,.,TRBD2,TRBJ2-7,TGTGCCAGCAGCCTGGCCGCGGGGGGAGGGAGAGAGCAGTACTTC,CASSLAAGGGREQYF
TRBV29-1,few,.,TRBJ2-7,TGCAGCGTTGTGGCAGTCTACGAGCAGTACTTC,CSVVAVYEQYF
TRBV6-2/TRBV6-3,few,TRBD1,TRBJ2-7,TGTGCCAGCAGTTACCGGGACAGGGACTACGAGCAGTACTTC,CASSYRDRDYEQYF
TRBV28,.,.,TRBJ1-2,TGTGCCAGCACCCAGACACGCTATGGCTACACCTTC,CASTQTRYGYTF
TRBV20-1,few,TRBD1,TRBJ2-4,TGCAGTGCAAAGACAGGGGCCAAAAACATTCAGTACTTC,CSAKTGAKNIQYF
TRBV2,.,.,TRBJ1-1,TGTGCCAGCAGTGTCAGGGAAGGGGGCACTGAAGCTTTCTTT,CASSVREGGTEAFF
TRBV20-1,few,.,TRBJ2-5,TGCAGTGCCCATGTAAGACGAGGGGCGGAGACCCAGTACTTC,CSAHVRRGAETQYF
TRBV13,.,TRBD1,TRBJ2-6,TGTGCCAGCAGCGAGGGGGCCCCCAACGTCCTGACTTTC,CASSEGAPNVLTF
TRBV20-1,few,TRBD1,TRBJ1-1,TGCAGGGCACGGACAGGGGACCAAGCTTTCTTT,CRARTGDQAFF
TRBV20-1,.,.,TRBJ2-5,TGCAGTGCTAGAGGGACTTCGAGGAAAAGCCAAGAGACCCAGTACTTC,CSARGTSRKSQETQYF
TRBV6-1,.,TRBD1,TRBJ2-7,TGTGCCACCACCCGGACAGGGGGGACCTACGAGCAGTACTTC,CATTRTGGTYEQYF
TRBV7-2,few,.,TRBJ2-1,TGTGCCAGCAGCTCCGTGACTAGTTTTGCCAATGAGCAGTTCTTC,CASSSVTSFANEQFF
TRBV20-1,few,.,TRBJ1-1,TGCAGTGCTAGACCCATTACGGGGAACACTGAAGCTTTCTTT,CSARPITGNTEAFF
TRBV7-2,few,.,TRBJ2-3,TGTGCCAGCAGCCCGACATTACGGCCCTCTGCAGATACGCAGTATTTT,CASSPTLRPSADTQYF
TRBV28,few,.,TRBJ2-7,TGTGCCAGCAGTCGGAGCCCGCGGTACGAGCAGTACTTC,CASSRSPRYEQYF
TRBV7-9,.,TRBD2,TRBJ2-5,TGTGCCAGCAGCTTATTCGGGAGGGACACCCAGTACTTC,CASSLFGRDTQYF
TRBV20-1,few,.,TRBJ2-2,TGCAGTGGCAATCCCGAGGGGACCGGGGAGCTGTTTTTT,CSGNPEGTGELFF
TRBV5-4,few,.,TRBJ2-3,TGTGCCAGCAGCTCCCTGACCGCGATCAGCACAGATACGCAGTATTTT,CASSSLTAISTDTQYF
TRBV20-1,few,TRBD1,TRBJ2-2,TGCAGTGCTGCCCGGGACAGTTCGAACACCGGGGAGCTGTTTTTT,CSAARDSSNTGELFF
TRBV7-2,few,.,TRBJ2-3,TGTGCCAGCAGCTCGGGGACGGGGGCGAATACGCAGTATTTT,CASSSGTGANTQYF
TRBV5-5,.,TRBD1,TRBJ1-5,TGTGCCAGCAGCTGGGGACAGGCGAATCAGCCCCAGCATTTT,CASSWGQANQPQHF
TRBV5-1,few,TRBD1,TRBJ2-7,TGCGCCAGCAGCTCCGGACAGGGGGCTTTGGAGCAGTACTTC,CASSSGQGALEQYF
TRBV7-9,.,TRBD2,TRBJ2-1,TGTGCCAGCACCTCAACGGGGCTAGCGGGAGGCTACAATGAGCAGTTCTTC,CASTSTGLAGGYNEQFF
TRBV21-1,.,.,TRBJ1-1,TGTGCCAGCAGTCCCACAGGGACCACTGAAGCTTTCTTT,CASSPTGTTEAFF
TRBV28,.,TRBD2,TRBJ2-7,TGTGCCAGCAGTTTTCCATTAGCGGGGGGCGAGCAGTACTTC,CASSFPLAGGEQYF
TRBV30,.,TRBD2,TRBJ2-1,TGTGCCTGGAGTCTAAGCGGGGGCTACAATGAGCAGTTCTTC,CAWSLSGGYNEQFF
TRBV6-6,.,.,TRBJ2-7,TGTGCCACCGGTACCTACGAGCAGTACTTC,CATGTYEQYF
TRBV6-2/TRBV6-3,.,.,TRBJ1-1,TGTGCCAGCAGTGACACTGAAGCTTTCTTT,CASSDTEAFF
TRBV27,many,TRBD1,TRBJ2-5,TGTGCCAGCAGTCCGTGGACAGGGGGCGAGGAGACCCAGTACTTC,CASSPWTGGEETQYF
TRBV5-1,.,.,TRBJ2-3,TGCGCCAGCAGCGCCGGTCGAGGGGCAGATACGCAGTATTTT,CASSAGRGADTQYF
TRBV5-1,.,.,TRBJ1-4,TGCGCCAGCAGCCTACAAGGACCGGGTAATGAAAAACTGTTTTTT,CASSLQGPGNEKLFF
TRBV10-1,.,.,TRBJ2-1,TGCGCCAGCAGTGAGTCGGGAGCGACTCAGCTTTACAATGAGCAGTTCTTC,CASSESGATQLYNEQFF
TRBV20-1,few,.,TRBJ1-1,TGCAGTGCTAGAGAAATTGGGGGTGACACTGAAGCTTTCTTT,CSAREIGGDTEAFF